Each of the 18 T cell receptor beta chains below was sequenced from the same sample in a study of T-cell reconstitution after alpha-beta-depleted transplantation in children. Construction of the TCRbeta library involved unique molecular identifiers. A single record per CDR3 protein comes from TCRdb applying MiXCR to the PCR reads. The table shows 200,000 to 250,000 distinct CDR3 sequences, with 24% occurring only once. The sample consisted of PBMCs, mostly from graft donor cells, taken 360 days after TCRalphabeta/CD19-depleted stem cell transplant. These receptors were collected from a female patient aged 2-10 years who had a stem cell transplant for congenital amegakaryocytic thrombocytopenia, so the T cells may come from the graft donor.

This clonotype has ten or more counts. The chain is built from TRBV28 and TRBJ1-5; D remains unclear. The CDR3 covers 13 residues. Trimming took 2 bases from V and 7 from J, leaving 9 bases between them. The V gene's germline CDR1 is MDHEN and CDR2 SYDVKM. The CDR3 loop is CASSLTGDQPQHF. For the CDR3, the DNA is TGTGCCAGCAGTTTAACGGGAGACCAGCCCCAGCATTTT.

This clonotype occurred many times. The chain uses TRBV5-1 and TRBJ2-1; 10 bases are a match to TRBD2. From germline, CDR1 is SGHRS and CDR2 YFSETQ. This CDR3 has 16 amino acids. With V trimmed by 7 bases and J by 6 bases, 13 bases remained unmatched. In nucleotides, the CDR3 is TGCGCCAGCGTCCCGCTAGCGGGAGTAGAGGGCAATGAGCAGTTCTTC. This translates into CASVPLAGVEGNEQFF.

This chain links TRBV12-3 or TRBV12-4 with TRBJ2-1; 15 nucleotides line up with TRBD2. The V segment lost 6 bases and the J segment 8 bases; nucleotides outside the gene matches: 8. This CDR3 contains 16 residues. CDR3 loop: CASRIRTSGGADEQFF. DNA of the CDR3: TGTGCCAGCAGGATAAGGACTAGCGGGGGGGCTGATGAGCAGTTCTTC.

The chain uses TRBV6-2 or TRBV6-3 and TRBJ2-3; the match to TRBD1 covers 7 bases. This CDR3 contains 15 residues. V shed 6 bases and J 0 bases; nucleotides not matched to a gene: 6. Germline CDR1 is MNHEY and CDR2 is SVGEGT. For the CDR3, the DNA is TGTGCCAGCAGAACGACAGGGAGTAGCACAGATACGCAGTATTTT. Translation: CASRTTGSSTDTQYF.

The chain has TRBV5-6 and TRBJ2-5, with D possibly matching TRBD1 (5 bases). Germline V CDR1 and CDR2: SGHDT, YYEEEE. This CDR3 comprises 18 residues. V was cut by 6 bases and J by 2 bases, with 26 bases left in between. The CDR3 loop reads CASTWGVFPEPFQETQYF. In nucleotides, the CDR3 is TGTGCCAGCACCTGGGGCGTGTTCCCGGAACCTTTTCAAGAGACCCAGTACTTC. Supplemented by reference TRBV5-6 and TRBJ2-5, the full variable domain reads DAGVTQSPTHLIKTRGQQVTLRCSPKSGHDTVSWYQQALGQGPQFIFQYYEEEERQRGNFPDRFSGHQFPNYSSELNVNALLLGDSALYLCASTWGVFPEPFQETQYFGPGTRLLVL.

The chain combines TRBV20-1 with TRBJ1-3; 7 bases align to TRBD1. The junction had 9 bases not matched to a gene; V was cut back by 3 bases and J by 4 bases. The CDR3 sequence is 15 residues long. Germline V gives CDR1 DFQATT, CDR2 SNEGSKA (reference sequence). The CDR3 here is CSASLDRASGNTIYF. The CDR3 coding sequence is TGCAGTGCTAGCCTTGACAGGGCGTCCGGAAACACCATATATTTT.

The V gene is TRBV20-1, the J gene TRBJ2-4; the D gene is possibly TRBD2 (5 bases). Germline-derived CDR1 and CDR2 are DFQATT and SNEGSKA (reference sequence). Deletions cut 5 bases from V and 3 bases from J, with 23 bases between. The CDR3 is 17 residues long. The CDR3 bases are TGCAGTGCTCCACCCGCCGCCGAGGAAGGAGGCAAAAACATTCAGTACTTC. The encoded protein is CSAPPAAEEGGKNIQYF.

The rearrangement uses TRBV29-1 and TRBJ2-7, with D possibly called TRBD1 or TRBD2 (5 bases each). Deletions cut 6 bases from V and 4 bases from J, with 25 bases between. There are 16 residues in the CDR3. Germline V gives CDR1 SQVTM, CDR2 ANQGSEA. The CDR3 sequence: CSVSGAGSFSGYEQYF. The DNA of the CDR3 is TGCAGCGTCTCCGGGGCAGGGTCGTTCTCTGGTTACGAGCAGTACTTC.

The rearrangement joins TRBV12-3 or TRBV12-4 to TRBJ2-6; D uncertain. V lost 2 bases to trimming and J lost 0 bases, with 2 bases between them. This CDR3 region has 14 residues. DNA for the CDR3: TGTGCCAGCAGTTTATTCTCTGGGGCCAACGTCCTGACTTTC. It is translated as CASSLFSGANVLTF.

This clonotype was detected a few times. This chain connects TRBV12-3 or TRBV12-4 to TRBJ1-1; a possible D gene is TRBD1 (6 bases). The CDR3 sequence is 13 residues long. Deletions cut 2 bases from V and 3 bases from J, with 7 bases between. This CDR3 reads CASSLTGYTEAFF. In DNA form, the CDR3 reads TGTGCCAGCAGTTTAACAGGGTACACTGAAGCTTTCTTT.

The chain recombines TRBV7-9 with TRBJ1-6, with D maybe TRBD1 (6 bases). The CDR3 loop spans 15 amino acids. V was cut by 4 bases and J by 7 bases, with 14 bases left in between. The V gene's germline CDR1 is SEHNR and CDR2 FQNEAQ (reference sequence). CDR3 loop: CASSSGRGSNSPLHF. The CDR3, as DNA: TGTGCCAGCAGCTCTGGAAGGGGGTCCAATTCACCCCTCCACTTT.

In DNA form, the CDR3 reads TGCGCCAGCAGCTTGTACCAGTCCGTGAACACTGAAGCTTTCTTT. Translated, it gives CASSLYQSVNTEAFF. V and J are TRBV5-1 and TRBJ1-1; D uncertain. Between the trimmed V and J ends, which lost 1 base and 0 bases, there was a span of 10 bases. There are 15 residues in the CDR3. Germline V CDR1 and CDR2: SGHRS, YFSETQ.

This clonotype was found a few times. The rearrangement links TRBV29-1 to TRBJ1-2; maybe TRBD1 (5 bases). Trimming pared 3 bases from V and 14 bases from J, leaving 22 bases between. This CDR3 comprises 13 residues. Germline lookup yields CDR1 SQVTM and CDR2 ANQGSEA. DNA of the CDR3: TGCAGCGTTGACGCGGGACTGCGAAGCTTGTTGACCTTC. It translates to CSVDAGLRSLLTF.

The CDR3 DNA sequence: TGTGCCAGCAGTCCCTCCGTGGGCCCTTTGAACTATGGCTACACCTTC. Protein product: CASSPSVGPLNYGYTF. V and J are TRBV12-3 or TRBV12-4 and TRBJ1-2; D is uncertain. The V gene lost 5 bases and the J gene lost 2 bases, with 18 bases spanning the gap. This CDR3 is built from 16 residues.

The sample holds a few counts of this clonotype. This chain connects TRBV29-1 to TRBJ1-4; D gene unclear. The germline CDR1 and CDR2 sequences are SQVTM and ANQGSEA. Trimming shortened V by 7 bases and J by 5 bases, and 14 bases separated the two germline ends. The CDR3 totals 13 residues. The CDR3, as DNA: TGCAGCGCATTGGGCCCGGGGAATGAAAAACTGTTTTTT. Translating it yields CSALGPGNEKLFF.

The V call is TRBV12-3 or TRBV12-4, the J call TRBJ1-1, with D possibly matching TRBD1 (5 bases). V lost 6 bases to trimming and J lost 2 bases, with 19 bases between them. The CDR3 is 16 amino acids. CDR3 residues: CASSYRGRPFNTEAFF. As DNA, the CDR3 is TGTGCCAGCAGCTACCGGGGCAGGCCCTTCAACACTGAAGCTTTCTTT.

V gene TRBV12-3 or TRBV12-4 combines with J gene TRBJ1-3; D remains ambiguous. The V and J ends lost 4 bases and 4 bases respectively, with 8 bases between them. This CDR3 has 13 amino acids. The DNA for the CDR3 is TGTGCCAGCAGTTCCAGGATGGGAAACACCATATATTTT. Residues: CASSSRMGNTIYF.

This clonotype was counted at least ten times. The CDR3 DNA sequence: TGTGCCAGCAGTCCTAGGGTCGCCGGGGAGCTGTTTTTT. Amino acid sequence: CASSPRVAGELFF. The J gene is TRBJ2-2, the V gene TRBV12-3 or TRBV12-4; D gene uncertain. This CDR3 contains 13 residues. V was pared by 5 bases and J by 6 bases, with 10 bases between.